This TCR beta chain was identified during a study of CD8 T cells in Susac syndrome (dated by TCRdb to between 2019 and 2020). General notes on the study: Whether CD8+ T cell activation and differentiation in Susac syndrome was antigen driven was tested using repertoire sequencing.

Overall results and qualifications from the work: The study acknowledged that relatively few individuals were included in the TCR sequencing and HLA analysis.

Peripheral blood CD8+ and CD4+ T cells from healthy donors, Susac syndrome patients and multiple sclerosis patients were profiled by high-throughput TCR beta sequencing. Healthy donors were age- and sex-matched controls. Bulk CD8+ and CD4+ T cells were purified by magnetic negative isolation, whereas CD8+ TEMRA cells were enriched by FACS. Blood was collected in EDTA tubes and processed within 24 hours, with PBMCs isolated through density gradient centrifugation. PBMCs intended for TCR sequencing were cryopreserved in liquid nitrogen and thawed later in a water bath at 37 degrees C. A purity of at least 90% was achieved for sorted or isolated CD4+, CD8+ and CD8+ TEMRA cells. RNA was extracted using the RNeasy kit, and about 0.5 to 1 ug of the RNA was reverse transcribed with random hexamers. The immunoSEQ multiplex PCR assay, which covers 54 Vbeta and 13 Jbeta segments, was used to amplify TCR beta CDR3 regions. To correct PCR amplification bias, a synthetic template baseline was used for both primer optimization and computational correction. As for how the authors treated the data: Reads were annotated to V, D and J genes according to IMGT and were analyzed with immunoSEQ Analyzer, with only productive sequences retained. To calculate clonality, Shannon entropy was normalized by log2 of the number of productive unique sequences and then subtracted from one. Public and private clones were assessed among the 100 most prevalent clones of each patient and control. A clone was defined as Susac-specific if it was absent from the healthy and MS cohorts, from 1052 published viral clones and from other ImmuneACCESS disease sequences. TCRdb reprocessing: public reads trimmed at Q25 with fastp, clones called with MiXCR, in-frame beta chains kept. Each entry is one CDR3 protein sequence, shown with its most common DNA and genes. The V and J calls follow TCRdb's processing rather than the paper's. A total of 100,000 to 150,000 distinct CDR3 sequences appear in this sample, 90% to 95% of them only once. In total, the top ten clones hold 0.065% to 0.1% of the sample.

At the junction V is shortened by 8 bases and J by 2 bases, with 13 bases in between. The CDR3 runs 12 residues from the cysteine to the phenylalanine. Only the CDR3 DNA stays, 36 bases, in frame from base 1. CDR1 and CDR2 (DFQATT, SNEGSKA) derive from the germline V gene (reference sequence). A word on this clonotype: The specificity of this receptor is unknown. Base qualities are not recorded, but no much larger clone differs from it by a single base.

The chain was built from TRBV20-1 and TRBJ2-7; the D region possibly corresponds to TRBD1 (5 bases align). Sequencing was performed on CD4+ T cells from PBMCs. The TCR originated in a human donor in good health. The CDR3 corresponds to CSFLTQAYEQYF. The DNA sequence reads TGCAGTTTCCTTACACAGGCCTACGAGCAGTACTTC.